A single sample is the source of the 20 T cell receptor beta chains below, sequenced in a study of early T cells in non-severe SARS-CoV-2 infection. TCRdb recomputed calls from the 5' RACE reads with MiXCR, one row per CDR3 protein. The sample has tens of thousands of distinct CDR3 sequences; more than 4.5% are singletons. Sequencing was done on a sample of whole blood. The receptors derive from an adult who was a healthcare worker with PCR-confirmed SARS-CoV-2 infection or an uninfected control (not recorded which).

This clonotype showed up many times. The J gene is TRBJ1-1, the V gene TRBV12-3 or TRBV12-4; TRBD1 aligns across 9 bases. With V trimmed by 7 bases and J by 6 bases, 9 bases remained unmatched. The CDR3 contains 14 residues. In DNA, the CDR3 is TGTGCCAGCAAAGAACAGGGGGCTAGCGCTGAAGCTTTCTTT. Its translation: CASKEQGASAEAFF.

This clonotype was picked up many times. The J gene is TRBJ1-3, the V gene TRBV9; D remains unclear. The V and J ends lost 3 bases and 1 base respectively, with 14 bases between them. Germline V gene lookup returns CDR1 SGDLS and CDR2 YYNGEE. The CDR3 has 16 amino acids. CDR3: CASSATAAPSGNTIYF. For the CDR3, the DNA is TGTGCCAGCAGCGCCACGGCAGCACCATCTGGAAACACCATATATTTT.

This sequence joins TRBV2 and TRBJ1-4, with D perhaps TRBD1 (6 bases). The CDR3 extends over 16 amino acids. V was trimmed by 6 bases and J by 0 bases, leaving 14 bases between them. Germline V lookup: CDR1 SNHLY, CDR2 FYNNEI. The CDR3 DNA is TGTGCCAGCAGACGCAGGGGAATTACAACTAATGAAAAACTGTTTTTT. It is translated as CASRRRGITTNEKLFF.

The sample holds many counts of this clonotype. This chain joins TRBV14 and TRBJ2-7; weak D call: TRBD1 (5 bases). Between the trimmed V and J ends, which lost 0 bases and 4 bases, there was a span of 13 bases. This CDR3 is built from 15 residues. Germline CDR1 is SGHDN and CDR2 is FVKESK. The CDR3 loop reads CASSQDLFQGYEQYF. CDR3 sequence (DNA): TGTGCCAGCAGCCAAGACCTTTTTCAGGGTTACGAGCAGTACTTC.

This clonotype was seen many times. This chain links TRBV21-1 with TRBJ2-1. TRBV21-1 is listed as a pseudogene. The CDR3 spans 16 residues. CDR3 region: CASSTRWQSSYNEQFF. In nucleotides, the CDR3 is TGTGCCAGCAGCACCCGATGGCAGAGCTCCTACAATGAGCAGTTCTTC.

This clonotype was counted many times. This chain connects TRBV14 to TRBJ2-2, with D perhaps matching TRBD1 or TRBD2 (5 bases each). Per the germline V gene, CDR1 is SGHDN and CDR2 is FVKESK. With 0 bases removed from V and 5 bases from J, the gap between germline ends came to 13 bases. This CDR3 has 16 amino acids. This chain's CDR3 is CASSQDPGTRTGELFF. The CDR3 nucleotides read TGTGCCAGCAGCCAAGATCCCGGGACCCGAACCGGGGAGCTGTTTTTT.

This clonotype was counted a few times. In nucleotides, the CDR3 is TGTGCCAGCAGTTTGAACCGGGTAGATACGCAGTATTTT. Translated, it gives CASSLNRVDTQYF. The V call is TRBV27, the J call TRBJ2-3; no definite D call. CDR1 is MNHEY and CDR2 is SMNVEV in the germline V gene (reference sequence). This CDR3 is 13 amino acids long. Trimming removed 3 bases from V and 5 bases from J, with 9 bases in between.

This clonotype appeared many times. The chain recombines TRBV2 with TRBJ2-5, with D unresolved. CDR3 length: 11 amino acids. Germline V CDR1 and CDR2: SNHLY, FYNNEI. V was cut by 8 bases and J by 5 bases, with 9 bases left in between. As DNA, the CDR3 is TGTGCCAGCTTACTCGGGGAGACCCAGTACTTC. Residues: CASLLGETQYF.

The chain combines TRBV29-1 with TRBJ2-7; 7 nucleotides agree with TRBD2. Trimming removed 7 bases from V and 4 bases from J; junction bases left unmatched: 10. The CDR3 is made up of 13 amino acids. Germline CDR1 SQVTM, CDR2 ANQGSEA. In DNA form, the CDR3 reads TGCAGCGCCCGGGAGCGGGACGGGTACGAGCAGTACTTC. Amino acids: CSARERDGYEQYF.

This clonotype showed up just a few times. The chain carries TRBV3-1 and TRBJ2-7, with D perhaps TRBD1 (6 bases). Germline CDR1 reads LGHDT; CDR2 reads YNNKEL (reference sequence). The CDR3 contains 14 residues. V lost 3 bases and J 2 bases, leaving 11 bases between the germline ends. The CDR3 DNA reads TGTGCCAGCAGCCAGCTAGAGGGGGCCTACGAGCAGTACTTC. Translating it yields CASSQLEGAYEQYF.

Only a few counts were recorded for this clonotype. CDR3 protein: CASSRGLAGGVGEQFF. In DNA, the CDR3 is TGTGCCAGCAGCCGAGGGCTAGCGGGAGGGGTAGGTGAGCAGTTCTTC. The rearrangement joins TRBV7-2 to TRBJ2-1; 12 nucleotides align to TRBD2. The CDR3 has 16 residues. Germline-derived CDR1 and CDR2 are SGHTA and FQGNSA. With V trimmed by 5 bases and J by 9 bases, 11 bases remained unmatched.

The CDR3: CASRRSDTGELFF. CDR3 nucleotides: TGTGCCAGCAGGAGGTCGGATACCGGGGAGCTGTTTTTT. The V gene is TRBV28, the J gene TRBJ2-2; D remains unclear. This CDR3 comprises 13 residues. Germline-derived CDR1 and CDR2 are MDHEN and SYDVKM. Trimming left V 6 bases short and J 5 bases short, with 10 bases between.

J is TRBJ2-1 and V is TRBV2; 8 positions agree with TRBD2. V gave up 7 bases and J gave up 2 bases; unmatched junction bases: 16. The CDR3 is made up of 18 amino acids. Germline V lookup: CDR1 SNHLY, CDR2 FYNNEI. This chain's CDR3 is CASTEGMTSVAAYNEQFF. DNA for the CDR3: TGTGCCAGCACCGAGGGTATGACTAGCGTAGCTGCCTACAATGAGCAGTTCTTC.

The CDR3 spells CASSLFRTVGDEQYF. The CDR3 bases are TGTGCCAGCAGTTTATTTCGGACGGTGGGGGACGAGCAGTACTTC. The V and J genes are TRBV28 and TRBJ2-7; D is possibly TRBD1 or TRBD2 (5 bases each). The CDR3 is 15 amino acids. V gave up 1 base and J gave up 5 bases, with 15 bases separating them. The germline gives CDR1 MDHEN, CDR2 SYDVKM. Based on the CDR3 plus reference TRBV28 and TRBJ2-7, the full variable domain is DVKVTQSSRYLVKRTGEKVFLECVQDMDHENMFWYRQDPGLGLRLIYFSYDVKMKEKGDIPEGYSVSREKKERFSLILESASTNQTSMYLCASSLFRTVGDEQYFGPGTRLTVT.

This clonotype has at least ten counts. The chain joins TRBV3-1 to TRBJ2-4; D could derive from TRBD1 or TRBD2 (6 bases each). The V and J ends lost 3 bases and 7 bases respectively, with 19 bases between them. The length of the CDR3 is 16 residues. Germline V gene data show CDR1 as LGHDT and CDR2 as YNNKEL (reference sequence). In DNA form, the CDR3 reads TGTGCCAGCAGCCATCCTAGGACAGCGGCGGGGAACATTCAGTACTTC. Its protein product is CASSHPRTAAGNIQYF.

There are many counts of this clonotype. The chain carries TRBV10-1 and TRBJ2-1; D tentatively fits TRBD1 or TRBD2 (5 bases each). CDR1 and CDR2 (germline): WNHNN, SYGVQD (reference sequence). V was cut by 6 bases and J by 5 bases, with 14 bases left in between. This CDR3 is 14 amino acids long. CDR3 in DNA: TGCGCCAGCAGACTCCGAAGGGACGACAATGAGCAGTTCTTC. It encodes CASRLRRDDNEQFF.

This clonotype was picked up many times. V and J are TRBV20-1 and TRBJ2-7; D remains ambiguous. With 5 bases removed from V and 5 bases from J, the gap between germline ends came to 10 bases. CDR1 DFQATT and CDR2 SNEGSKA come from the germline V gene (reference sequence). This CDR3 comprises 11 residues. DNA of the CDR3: TGCAGTGCTTCCGTTGAGGACGAGCAGTACTTC. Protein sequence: CSASVEDEQYF.

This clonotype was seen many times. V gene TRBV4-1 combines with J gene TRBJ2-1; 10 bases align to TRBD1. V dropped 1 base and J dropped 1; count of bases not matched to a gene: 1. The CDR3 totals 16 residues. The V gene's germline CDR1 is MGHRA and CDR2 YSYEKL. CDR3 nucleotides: TGCGCCAGCAGCCAAGGGGACAGGGGTTCCTACAATGAGCAGTTCTTC. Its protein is CASSQGDRGSYNEQFF.

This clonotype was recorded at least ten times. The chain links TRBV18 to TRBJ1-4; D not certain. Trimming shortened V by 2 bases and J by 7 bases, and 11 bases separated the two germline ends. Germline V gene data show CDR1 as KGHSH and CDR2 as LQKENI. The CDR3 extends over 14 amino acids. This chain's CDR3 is CASSPTRAAEKLFF. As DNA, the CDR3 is TGTGCCAGCTCACCAACGAGGGCGGCTGAAAAACTGTTTTTT.

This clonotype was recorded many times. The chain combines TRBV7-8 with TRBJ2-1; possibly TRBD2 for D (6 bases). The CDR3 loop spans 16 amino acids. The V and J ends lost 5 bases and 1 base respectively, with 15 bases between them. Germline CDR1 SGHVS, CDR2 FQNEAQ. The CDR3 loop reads CASSPGVAESYNEQFF. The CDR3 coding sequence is TGTGCCAGCAGCCCCGGGGTAGCGGAATCCTACAATGAGCAGTTCTTC.